These 18 T cell receptor beta chains were all obtained from the same sample, sequenced in a study of spatial heterogeneity in lung cancer. The time point denotes: sample taken at primary tumor resection. No cell sorting; template was whole RNA from tumor, lung tissue or PBMC. TCRdb ran MiXCR on the 5' RACE reads and lists one entry per CDR3 protein. The sample lists tens of thousands of distinct CDR3 sequences; around 13% were seen once. Sequencing used PBMCs, obtained at surgery. The receptors come from a male donor with early-stage non-small cell lung cancer.

This clonotype came up many times. The chain couples TRBV5-8 to TRBJ2-5; 10 bases map to TRBD1. Germline V gives CDR1 SGHTS, CDR2 YDEGEE. The CDR3 totals 15 residues. Trimming cost V 4 bases and J 4 bases; bases outside gene matches: 7. CDR3 in DNA: TGTGCCAGCAGCCCGGGGACAGGGGAACCAGAGACCCAGTACTTC. Protein product: CASSPGTGEPETQYF.

The J gene is TRBJ1-1, the V gene TRBV20-1; 7 nucleotides align to TRBD1. The CDR3 runs to 14 residues. The germline V gene encodes CDR1 DFQATT and CDR2 SNEGSKA (reference sequence). With V trimmed by 5 bases and J by 1 base, 7 bases remained unmatched. The CDR3 DNA reads TGCAGTGCTTCCTGGACAGGTCCGAACACTGAAGCTTTCTTT. This encodes CSASWTGPNTEAFF.

This clonotype appeared many times. The rearrangement links TRBV6-5 to TRBJ2-1; D not resolved. This CDR3 is built from 11 residues. Germline V lookup: CDR1 MNHEY, CDR2 SVGAGI. V lost 2 bases and J 8 bases, leaving 4 bases between the germline ends. This CDR3 reads CASSYGHEQFF. Written as DNA, the CDR3 is TGTGCCAGCAGTTACGGGCATGAGCAGTTCTTC.

This clonotype showed up just a few times. The chain recombines TRBV30 with TRBJ2-5; the match to TRBD2 covers 8 bases. Germline lookup yields CDR1 GTSNPN and CDR2 SVGIG (reference sequence). The CDR3 length is 15 residues. The trim removed 0 bases at V and 5 bases at J, leaving 8 bases unmatched. The DNA of the CDR3 is TGTGCCTGGAGTGTATCAGCGGGAGTCCGGGAGACCCAGTACTTC. It encodes CAWSVSAGVRETQYF.

This clonotype appeared many times. CDR3 sequence: CASSTPLAGASYNEQFF. In DNA form, the CDR3 reads TGTGCCAGCAGCACCCCGCTAGCGGGAGCGTCCTACAATGAGCAGTTCTTC. The rearrangement joins TRBV9 to TRBJ2-1; 10 nucleotides agree with TRBD2. The germline V gene has CDR1 SGDLS and CDR2 YYNGEE. V lost 4 bases, J lost 1 base, and 8 bases stayed unmatched. This CDR3 region has 17 residues.

V is TRBV5-6 and J is TRBJ2-3; D possibly corresponds to TRBD2 (5 bases). The CDR3 has 12 amino acids. The germline V and J ends were trimmed by 3 bases and 3 bases, with 5 bases remaining between them. Germline V lookup: CDR1 SGHDT, CDR2 YYEEEE. The CDR3 region is CASSSGTDTQYF. CDR3 in DNA: TGTGCCAGCAGCTCGGGAACAGATACGCAGTATTTT.

This clonotype was recorded at least ten times. This chain joins TRBV11-2 and TRBJ2-1; D not resolved. With 3 bases removed from V and 6 bases from J, the gap between germline ends came to 21 bases. The germline gives CDR1 SGHAT, CDR2 FQNNGV. The CDR3 runs 17 residues. The CDR3 spells CASSFVAETRVTNEQFF. CDR3 sequence (DNA): TGTGCCAGCAGCTTCGTAGCTGAGACAAGGGTTACCAATGAGCAGTTCTTC.

The chain employs TRBV20-1 and TRBJ2-2, with 7 bases aligning to TRBD1. V was clipped by 5 bases and J by 4 bases; unmatched bases: 10. This CDR3 region has 15 residues. The germline gives CDR1 DFQATT, CDR2 SNEGSKA (reference sequence). The CDR3: CSASSQGVVTGELFF. The DNA for the CDR3 is TGCAGTGCTTCCTCGCAGGGGGTCGTCACCGGGGAGCTGTTTTTT.

This clonotype occurred many times. V usage is TRBV27 and J usage is TRBJ2-5; possible D gene TRBD1, 6 bases. V was shortened by 5 bases and J by 4 bases, with 23 bases between the two germline ends. The CDR3 sequence is 17 residues long. The germline CDR1 and CDR2 sequences are MNHEY and SMNVEV (reference sequence). The CDR3 loop reads CASSRTDLGQRPETQYF. The CDR3 nucleotides are TGTGCCAGCAGTCGGACAGACTTGGGGCAGCGCCCAGAGACCCAGTACTTC.

This clonotype was seen more than once but under ten times. This chain joins TRBV5-6 and TRBJ2-5; D remains ambiguous. CDR3 length equals 14 residues. V was shortened by 3 bases and J by 1 base, with 10 bases between the two germline ends. The germline V gene has CDR1 SGHDT and CDR2 YYEEEE. CDR3 DNA sequence: TGTGCCAGCAGCTCACTCGGCCTCCAAGAGACCCAGTACTTC. It codes for CASSSLGLQETQYF.

This clonotype was observed once. A much larger clone differs by one base, so this may be a read error. The rearrangement links TRBV28 to TRBJ2-4, with D possibly TRBD1 on 6 matching bases. Trimming stripped 6 bases from V and 15 bases from J, with 15 bases between. This CDR3 spans 11 amino acids. Germline CDR1 reads MDHEN; CDR2 reads SYDVKM. The CDR3 DNA sequence: TGTGCCAGCAGCTGCAGGGGAGAGCCGTACTTC. Amino acid sequence: CASSCRGEPYF.

This clonotype was recorded a few times. CDR3 amino acids: CASNLAGMNTEAFF. The CDR3, as DNA: TGCGCCAGCAACCTGGCAGGTATGAACACTGAAGCTTTCTTT. The gene calls are TRBV4-1 and TRBJ1-1; D is unclear. Between the trimmed V and J ends, which lost 7 bases and 0 bases, there was a span of 12 bases. The CDR3 length is 14 residues. CDR1 and CDR2 from the germline V gene are MGHRA and YSYEKL.

This clonotype was recorded at least ten times. This CDR3 reads CAISERDTGELFF. The CDR3 DNA reads TGTGCCATCAGTGAGAGGGACACCGGGGAGCTGTTTTTT. This sequence joins TRBV10-3 and TRBJ2-2; D is uncertain. CDR1 is ENHRY and CDR2 is SYGVKD in the germline V gene. The V end was cut by 2 bases, the J end by 3 bases, with 4 bases between. The CDR3 has 13 amino acids.

The chain recombines TRBV5-1 with TRBJ2-5, with D perhaps matching TRBD2 (7 bases). Germline CDR1 SGHRS, CDR2 YFSETQ. The CDR3 spans 14 residues. V was clipped by 4 bases and J by 6 bases, with 16 bases between them. DNA of the CDR3: TGCGCCAGCAGCATCGGGGGGCTCGTGAAGACCCAGTACTTC. Its protein is CASSIGGLVKTQYF. Supplemented by reference TRBV5-1 and TRBJ2-5, the full variable domain reads KAGVTQTPRYLIKTRGQQVTLSCSPISGHRSVSWYQQTPGQGLQFLFEYFSETQRNKGNFPGRFSGRQFSNSRSEMNVSTLELGDSALYLCASSIGGLVKTQYFGPGTRLLVL.

This clonotype was seen ten or more times. V and J are TRBV4-3 and TRBJ1-4; D might be TRBD1 (5 bases). The CDR3 has 16 amino acids. V was trimmed by 1 base and J by 8 bases, leaving 17 bases between them. CDR1 and CDR2 (germline): LGHNA, YSLEER. CDR3 sequence reads: CASSQGSGIGNEKLFF. CDR3 coding DNA: TGCGCCAGCAGCCAAGGATCAGGGATCGGTAACGAAAAACTGTTTTTT.

This clonotype was picked up many times. The chain carries TRBV29-1 and TRBJ2-3; 9 positions agree with TRBD1. The J segment lost 4 bases and the V segment lost 4 bases, leaving 6 bases of the junction unmatched. The length of the CDR3 is 14 residues. Germline CDR1 SQVTM, CDR2 ANQGSEA. This CDR3 reads CSVGRDRDADTQYF. The CDR3 nucleotides read TGCAGCGTTGGCCGGGACAGGGACGCAGATACGCAGTATTTT.

This clonotype was counted many times. This chain joins TRBV6-1 and TRBJ2-7, with 8 bases identical to TRBD1. J lost 3 bases, V lost 7 bases, and 2 bases had no gene match. This CDR3 is built from 12 residues. In germline, CDR1 is MNHNS, CDR2 SASEGT. This CDR3 reads CASNGQGYEQYF. CDR3 nucleotide sequence: TGTGCCAGCAACGGACAGGGCTACGAGCAGTACTTC.

This clonotype was counted many times. DNA for the CDR3: TGTGCCAGCAGCGGCGGGACGACGTTTACCTACAATGAGCAGTTCTTC. Its translation: CASSGGTTFTYNEQFF. The rearrangement links TRBV2 to TRBJ2-1; weak D call: TRBD2 (6 bases). The CDR3 is 16 amino acids. V was clipped by 6 bases and J by 2 bases, with 17 bases between them. Germline V CDR1 and CDR2: SNHLY, FYNNEI. Drawing the rest from reference TRBV2 and TRBJ2-1, the complete variable domain is EPEVTQTPSHQVTQMGQEVILRCVPISNHLYFYWYRQILGQKVEFLVSFYNNEISEKSEIFDDQFSVERPDGSNFTLKIRSTKLEDSAMYFCASSGGTTFTYNEQFFGPGTRLTVL.